A selection of T cell receptor beta chains follows, all from one sample in a study of pediatric ulcerative colitis. Clones were sequenced by immunoSEQ multiplex PCR, and TCRdb holds only the in-frame ones, with some missing. The sample consists of approximately 5,000 clones, around 89% of them appearing once. The sequenced material came from blood. The receptors were sampled from a boy younger than 18 with mild ulcerative colitis. Both conserved end residues are part of each CDR3. D genes are given only for firm matches. Size values are once, few and many counts, or a class for expanded clones, and some rows have none.

D,length,size,J,V,DNA,CDR3
TRBD2,19,NA,TRBJ2-1,TRBV6-7,TGTGCCAGCAGTTACGGCTTGGGAAGCGGGAGGGCCTATCTCAATGAGCAGTTCTTC,CASSYGLGSGRAYLNEQFF
NA,11,NA,TRBJ1-2,TRBV20-1,TGCAGTGCCGGGGATTTCTATGGCTACACCTTC,CSAGDFYGYTF
NA,15,NA,TRBJ2-6,TRBV5-6,TGTGCCAGCAGCTTGGCGAGGGCTGGGGCCAACGTCCTGACTTTC,CASSLARAGANVLTF
NA,15,NA,TRBJ1-5,TRBV7-6,TGTGCCAGCAGCTTAGAGGGTTATAGCAATCAGCCCCAGCGTTTT,CASSLEGYSNQPQRF
NA,14,once,TRBJ1-3,TRBV29-1,TGCAGCGTTAAGAGTCGGGACACCGGAAACACCATATATTTT,CSVKSRDTGNTIYF
NA,15,NA,TRBJ2-5,TRBV5-5,TGTGCCAGCAGCCGGGACGGAGTTCCAAGAGAGACCCAGTACTTC,CASSRDGVPRETQYF
NA,11,NA,TRBJ2-7,TRBV20-1,TGCAGTGCCCGGGGTACCTACGAGCAGTACTTC,CSARGTYEQYF
NA,16,once,TRBJ1-5,TRBV19,TGTGCCAGTAGTATATCGGGGGGGCAAAGCAATCAGCCCCAGCATTTT,CASSISGGQSNQPQHF
NA,15,once,TRBJ1-1,TRBV28,TGTGCCAGCAGTTTAGCAGGGACCATGAACACTGAAGCTTTCTTT,CASSLAGTMNTEAFF
TRBD1,16,NA,TRBJ1-5,TRBV27,TGTGCCAGCAGTTTTCTGGGGGACAGCGGAGGGTGGCCCCAGCATTTT,CASSFLGDSGGWPQHF
NA,15,NA,TRBJ1-3,TRBV5-6,TGTGCCAGCAGCGTGGACATGAGCTCTGGAAACACCATATATTTT,CASSVDMSSGNTIYF
TRBD1,15,NA,TRBJ2-2,TRBV2,TGTGCCAGCAGCTCAGGACAGGGGTTCACCGGGGAGCTGTTTTTT,CASSSGQGFTGELFF